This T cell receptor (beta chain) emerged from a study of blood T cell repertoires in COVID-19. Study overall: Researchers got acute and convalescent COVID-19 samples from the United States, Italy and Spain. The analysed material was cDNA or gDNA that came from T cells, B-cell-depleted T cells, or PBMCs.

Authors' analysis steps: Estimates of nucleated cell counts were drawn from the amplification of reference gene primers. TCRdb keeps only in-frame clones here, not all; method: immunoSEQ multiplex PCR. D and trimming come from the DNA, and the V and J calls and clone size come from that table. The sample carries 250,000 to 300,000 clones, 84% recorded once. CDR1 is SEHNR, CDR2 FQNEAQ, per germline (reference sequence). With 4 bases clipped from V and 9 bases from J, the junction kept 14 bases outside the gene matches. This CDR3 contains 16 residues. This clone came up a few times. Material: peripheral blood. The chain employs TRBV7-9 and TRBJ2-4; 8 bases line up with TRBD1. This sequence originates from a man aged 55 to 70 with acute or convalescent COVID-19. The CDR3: CASSSPGGDRVGIQYF. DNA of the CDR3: TGTGCCAGCAGCTCCCCAGGGGGCGATCGTGTTGGCATTCAGTACTTC.